The following is a T cell receptor (beta chain) sequence with its context. Its cognate antigen is unknown. The data derive from a study of regulatory T cells in long-lasting Graves disease. Unmatched junction bases numbered 8, after V lost 3 bases and J lost 7 bases. Germline CDR1 reads LGHNA; CDR2 reads YSLEER. The CDR3 runs to 16 residues. The time point denotes: persistent/refractory GD, antithyroid drugs over 5 years with positive TRAb. RNA isolated from PBMCs was used to make the TCR library. Those enrolled as patients came out of an endocrinology department in Xi'an, China. Staff drew approximately 10 milliliters of peripheral blood into EDTA tubes. General study results and limits: Persistent cases of Graves' showed reduced TCR diversity relative to newly diagnosed patients. Researchers reported studying only peripheral blood, not thyroid tissue.

The authors built TCR beta libraries using iRepertoire HTBI primers and Arm-PCR of CDR3 regions. TCRdb re-called the multiplex PCR reads with MiXCR, one entry per CDR3 protein. The table has fewer than 400,000 distinct CDR3 sequences, around a fifth seen once; the top ten hold 29%. This clonotype was obtained from a female donor with Graves disease. This specimen consisted of peripheral blood mononuclear cells (PBMCs), obtained when the disease was refractory, from a patient treated with antithyroid drugs. The V call is TRBV4-3, the J call TRBJ2-2; TRBD2 matches at 10 bases. CDR3 sequence reads: CASSQETSGVGGELFF. The CDR3 nucleotides are TGCGCCAGCAGCCAGGAAACTAGCGGGGTTGGCGGGGAGCTGTTTTTT.